The source of this TCR beta chain is a study of T cell responses to AZD1222 COVID-19 vaccine (dated by TCRdb to the early 2020s). Regarding the complete study: Because spike-specific TCR depth and breadth did not differ between the two schedules, AZD1222 recipients who got a second dose at roughly 4 weeks were pooled with those who got a second dose at roughly 12 weeks. TCR sequencing covered 230 or so trial participants: about 210 given two doses of AZD1222 and about 26 given two doses of MenACWY control vaccine. Trial participants were enrolled by age into 18-55, 56-69 and 70-plus year subgroups, with roughly 160, 29 and 62 TCR-sequenced participants respectively.

The full study reports these points: No day 14 peak-response samples were available, so repertoires were characterized only after the peak T cell response. In the small 56-69-year group, the increase in depth fell short of significance, most likely because of low power. Conclusions about previously exposed vaccinees are limited because only a handful of AZD1222 recipients were SARS-CoV-2 seropositive at baseline. Epitopes outside the regions mutated in the B.1.351 and B.1.1.7 variants were reportedly recognized by nearly half of the unique spike-specific TCRs. Participants were mostly white British and included more females than males, and it was suggested by the authors that clonal diversity may have been underestimated. A significant rise in spike-specific TCR breadth and depth was observed after two AZD1222 doses relative to day 0 and relative to MenACWY recipients. The vaccine-associated CD4 TCRs covered the entire spike protein, and the dominant responses fell in regions 160-218 and 743-854.

The CDR3 starts with the cysteine, ends with the phenylalanine, and has 14 residues. Here the CDR3 DNA is all that survives: 42 bases in frame from base 1. Deletion took 1 base off V and 2 bases off J, with a span of 5 bases between the germline ends. CDR1 is given as LGHNA and CDR2 as YSLEER, both from the germline V gene. The sample's time point label is to be understood as: baseline before first vaccination. The vaccinee samples were drawn from two UK trials, COV001 and COV002, one of which was a single-blind randomized controlled phase 2/3 trial testing AZD1222 (ChAdOx1 nCoV-19) in healthy adults. For TCRbeta chain sequencing, PBMC samples were collected from trial participants at day 0 and at day 28 after the second dose. The CDR3 regions of human TCRbeta chains were subjected to immunosequencing. The study's own analysis went as follows. TCRs in the repertoires were compared against a reference library of SARS-CoV-2-specific TCRs that had been generated with the MIRA antigen-specificity platform. Breadth meant the fraction of unique TCRs that were SARS-CoV-2-associated, whereas depth meant the fraction of total T cells that were SARS-CoV-2-associated. Each spike-specific TCR was assigned to its reactive spike region and to a CD4 or CD8 class using the MIRA data. Log10-transformed breadth and depth values were compared by one-way ANOVA with Sidak's multiple comparisons tests. In TCRdb, the immuneACCESS table is reduced to in-frame sequences with V and J assigned. These tables do not hold every clone; where another copy was compared, an unresolved V gene accounts for under half, and the others remain unexplained. The DNA gave D and trimming, while V, J and clone size come from that table. For this sample the table gives about 150,000 clones, of which around 93% were detected only once. The top ten clones comprise 9.1% of the sample.

As concerns this clone: It has no known antigen specificity. The record has no base qualities; no much larger clone is one base away.

Specimen: peripheral blood, collected on day 0 of AZD1222 vaccination. The V and J segments used are TRBV4-3 and TRBJ2-2; too little of a D gene remains to name it. This clonotype was obtained from an adult in good health. The CDR3 corresponds to CASSQGPNTGELFF. The DNA sequence reads TGCGCCAGCAGCCAAGGGCCTAACACCGGGGAGCTGTTTTTT.